The next 22 T cell receptor beta chains were all read from a single sample in a study of cytomegalovirus exposure and HLA in healthy donors. 13 Jbeta primers and 60 Vbeta primers were used for the PCR. Repertoires were generated with immunoSEQ multiplex PCR, while TCRdb's copy carries only in-frame clones and drops some. The sample holds approximately 190,000 clones, over 60% seen once. The sequenced material came from PBMCs. Every receptor here comes from a woman between 25 and 40 years old in good health and CMV-seropositive.

CDR3 sequence reads: CASSPNRIDWGGPTEAFF. Written as DNA, the CDR3 is TGCGCCAGCAGTCCGAACAGGATCGATTGGGGGGGCCCCACTGAAGCTTTCTTT. The chain recombines TRBV23-1 with TRBJ1-1, with D possibly TRBD1 on 6 matching bases. TRBV23-1 is reported as an ORF; its role is uncertain. Trimming took off 4 bases at V and 4 bases at J, with 25 bases between the two ends. This CDR3 region has 18 residues.

This rearrangement joins TRBV9 to TRBJ2-5; 7 nucleotides match TRBD2. The CDR3 extends over 13 amino acids. Trimming took 3 bases from V and 7 from J; bases not matched to a gene: 6. Germline CDR1 SGDLS, CDR2 YYNGEE. The CDR3 loop is CASSDRDYGTQYF. For the CDR3, the DNA is TGTGCCAGCAGCGACCGGGACTATGGGACCCAGTACTTC.

The chain couples TRBV10-3 to TRBJ1-2; D possibly corresponds to TRBD1 (5 bases). Germline CDR1 ENHRY, CDR2 SYGVKD. The germline V and J ends were trimmed by 2 bases and 5 bases, with 12 bases remaining between them. This CDR3 region has 14 residues. CDR3 sequence: CAISEAGDLYGYTF. The CDR3 DNA reads TGTGCCATCAGTGAGGCGGGGGACCTGTATGGCTACACCTTC.

This clone was counted once. The chain is built from TRBV7-9 and TRBJ2-1; perhaps TRBD2 as D (6 bases). V gave up 1 base and J gave up 8 bases, with 15 bases separating them. Germline CDR1 is SEHNR and CDR2 is FQNEAQ (reference sequence). This CDR3 comprises 15 residues. The CDR3 loop is CASSLDVLGGDEQFF. CDR3 DNA sequence: TGTGCCAGCAGCTTAGATGTACTAGGAGGGGATGAGCAGTTCTTC.

V and J are TRBV7-2 and TRBJ2-7, with 7 bases aligning to TRBD1. The CDR3 has 15 residues. Trimming removed 1 base from V and 3 bases from J; junction bases left unmatched: 6. Germline V gene sequence: CDR1 SGHTA, CDR2 FQGNSA. DNA of the CDR3: TGTGCCAGCAGCTTAGGGGGACAGACATTCTACGAGCAGTACTTC. Translated: CASSLGGQTFYEQYF. Supplemented by reference TRBV7-2 and TRBJ2-7, the full variable domain reads GAGVSQSPSNKVTEKGKDVELRCDPISGHTALYWYRQSLGQGLEFLIYFQGNSAPDKSGLPSDRFSAERTGGSVSTLTIQRTQQEDSAVYLCASSLGGQTFYEQYFGPGTRLTVT.

This clone was observed a single time. The J gene is TRBJ1-2, the V gene TRBV27; TRBD1 agrees at 7 bases. Germline values: CDR1 MNHEY, CDR2 SMNVEV (reference sequence). J gave up 3 bases and V 2 bases, and 6 bases lay outside the gene matches. There are 15 residues in the CDR3. CDR3 in DNA: TGTGCCAGCAGTTTAAATCCAGGGACAGACTATGGCTACACCTTC. Residues: CASSLNPGTDYGYTF.

The gene calls are TRBV19 and TRBJ2-6, with TRBD1 as a possible D gene (6 bases). In germline, CDR1 is LNHDA, CDR2 SQIVND (reference sequence). This CDR3 has 15 amino acids. The V end lost 5 bases, the J end lost 4 bases, and 12 bases lay between the germline ends. This CDR3 reads CASSSRGYGANVLTF. In DNA form, the CDR3 reads TGTGCCAGTAGTTCCAGGGGTTACGGGGCCAACGTCCTGACTTTC.

The gene calls are TRBV7-2 and TRBJ1-1; 7 nucleotides agree with TRBD1. The junction had 7 bases not matched to a gene; V was cut back by 1 base and J by 5 bases. Per the germline V gene, CDR1 is SGHTA and CDR2 is FQGNSA. The CDR3 runs 15 residues. The CDR3, as DNA: TGTGCCAGCAGCTTAGTTGCAGGGGGGCAGACTGAAGCTTTCTTT. It codes for CASSLVAGGQTEAFF. Combining the CDR3 with reference TRBV7-2 and TRBJ1-1 gives the whole variable domain GAGVSQSPSNKVTEKGKDVELRCDPISGHTALYWYRQSLGQGLEFLIYFQGNSAPDKSGLPSDRFSAERTGGSVSTLTIQRTQQEDSAVYLCASSLVAGGQTEAFFGQGTRLTVV.

This clone was observed a single time. The chain is built from TRBV7-3 and TRBJ2-3; 11 bases line up with TRBD2. The trim removed 5 bases at V and 0 bases at J, leaving 7 bases unmatched. Germline V gene lookup returns CDR1 SGHTA and CDR2 FQGTGA. CDR3 size: 17 residues. DNA of the CDR3: TGTGCCAGCAGCCTCTCCCGACTAGCGGGGAGCACAGATACGCAGTATTTT. This gives the protein CASSLSRLAGSTDTQYF.

The V gene is TRBV7-8, the J gene TRBJ2-1; D is perhaps TRBD2 (7 bases). Looked up from germline, CDR1 is SGHVS and CDR2 is FQNEAQ. V was trimmed by 6 bases and J by 11 bases, leaving 29 bases between them. The CDR3 length is 17 residues. CDR3 nucleotides: TGTGCCAGCAGTTCCACCAGTCGGGGGGCCTTAGGGAGGAAGCAGTTCTTC. It specifies CASSSTSRGALGRKQFF.

The chain combines TRBV7-9 with TRBJ2-5; 7 positions agree with TRBD1. The CDR3 spans 14 residues. Germline trimming cut 5 bases from V and 7 bases from J; bases unmatched to any gene: 10. Germline V lookup: CDR1 SEHNR, CDR2 FQNEAQ (reference sequence). The CDR3 reads CASSLWDSIPTQYF. The CDR3, as DNA: TGTGCCAGCAGCCTATGGGACAGCATTCCGACCCAGTACTTC.

J is TRBJ2-1 and V is TRBV7-3, with TRBD2 as a possible D gene (6 bases). In germline, CDR1 is SGHTA, CDR2 FQGTGA. There are 15 residues in the CDR3. The germline V and J ends were trimmed by 5 bases and 3 bases, with 14 bases remaining between them. The CDR3 reads CASSPAGSNYNEQFF. As DNA, the CDR3 is TGTGCCAGCAGCCCCGCCGGGAGCAACTACAATGAGCAGTTCTTC.

V usage is TRBV16 and J usage is TRBJ2-7; 8 bases fit TRBD2. The ends lost 0 bases at V and 3 bases at J; junction bases unmatched: 4. CDR1 is KGHSY, CDR2 FQNENV, per germline. The CDR3 has 15 residues. CDR3 amino acids: CASSQSRLALYEQYF. CDR3 in DNA: TGTGCCAGCAGCCAATCACGACTAGCGCTCTACGAGCAGTACTTC.

J is TRBJ1-5 and V is TRBV30; TRBD1 agrees at 7 bases. This CDR3 spans 15 amino acids. Germline V gives CDR1 GTSNPN, CDR2 SVGIG (reference sequence). V gave up 0 bases and J gave up 6 bases; unmatched junction bases: 8. The CDR3 DNA reads TGTGCCTGGAGTGTAACAGGGGCAGGTTTTCAGCCCCAGCATTTT. This sequence encodes CAWSVTGAGFQPQHF.

The CDR3 loop is CASSRGDKNTGELFF. DNA of the CDR3: TGCGCCAGCAGCCGGGGGGACAAGAACACCGGGGAGCTGTTTTTT. The chain couples TRBV5-1 to TRBJ2-2; TRBD2 is a possible D gene (7 bases). V lost 4 bases to trimming and J lost 1 base, with 11 bases between them. This CDR3 has 15 amino acids. Per germline, CDR1 SGHRS and CDR2 YFSETQ.

The chain carries TRBV6-1 and TRBJ1-6, with D possibly TRBD1 on 5 matching bases. This CDR3 region has 15 residues. The ends were cut back, 7 bases at V and 4 bases at J, with 14 bases in the middle. Germline V gene sequence: CDR1 MNHNS, CDR2 SASEGT. Here the CDR3 reads CASNPGTTYNSPLHF. The CDR3 region has the DNA TGTGCCAGCAACCCCGGGACTACTTATAATTCACCCCTCCACTTT.

The rearrangement joins TRBV6-1 to TRBJ2-5; no clear D. V shed 2 bases and J shed 2 bases, with 9 bases lying between them. Germline values: CDR1 MNHNS, CDR2 SASEGT. The CDR3 covers 14 residues. The CDR3 reads CASSEMTAQETQYF. Here the CDR3 DNA reads TGTGCCAGCAGTGAAATGACTGCTCAAGAGACCCAGTACTTC.

The V call is TRBV27, the J call TRBJ1-6; TRBD1 matches 8 bases. The CDR3 is 18 residues long. Germline V lookup: CDR1 MNHEY, CDR2 SMNVEV (reference sequence). Trimming removed 2 bases from V and 2 bases from J; junction bases left unmatched: 8. The chain's CDR3 is CASSLTPTGATYNSPLHF. CDR3 coding DNA: TGTGCCAGCAGTTTAACCCCGACAGGGGCCACCTATAATTCACCCCTCCACTTT.

This sequence joins TRBV19 and TRBJ1-1; TRBD1 aligns across 8 bases. The V and J ends lost 5 bases and 2 bases, in that order; junction bases with no gene match: 4. The CDR3 consists of 14 residues. In germline, CDR1 is LNHDA, CDR2 SQIVND (reference sequence). In nucleotides, the CDR3 is TGTGCCAGTAGTCTCGGACAGGGAAACACTGAAGCTTTCTTT. Residues: CASSLGQGNTEAFF.

This clone was found a few times. In nucleotides, the CDR3 is TGTGCCAGCAGCAGGGGCAGGGGGCTAGGACACACTGAAGCTTTCTTT. Encoded protein: CASSRGRGLGHTEAFF. This chain connects TRBV7-9 to TRBJ1-1; 8 positions match TRBD1. V dropped 5 bases and J dropped 3; count of bases not matched to a gene: 11. The CDR3 is made up of 16 amino acids. The germline gives CDR1 SEHNR, CDR2 FQNEAQ (reference sequence).

This clone was found a few times. The chain joins TRBV5-1 to TRBJ1-1; possibly TRBD1 for D (5 bases). CDR3 size: 14 residues. V dropped 2 bases and J dropped 4 bases, with 12 bases sitting between them. CDR1 SGHRS and CDR2 YFSETQ come from the germline V gene. The CDR3 loop is CASSLTGSATEAFF. The CDR3 region has the DNA TGCGCCAGCAGCTTAACAGGAAGTGCCACTGAAGCTTTCTTT. The variable domain in full, with the rest retrieved from reference TRBV5-1 and TRBJ1-1, is KAGVTQTPRYLIKTRGQQVTLSCSPISGHRSVSWYQQTPGQGLQFLFEYFSETQRNKGNFPGRFSGRQFSNSRSEMNVSTLELGDSALYLCASSLTGSATEAFFGQGTRLTVV.

The chain joins TRBV7-9 to TRBJ2-3; weak D call: TRBD2 (7 bases). The germline V gene encodes CDR1 SEHNR and CDR2 FQNEAQ (reference sequence). V lost 5 bases and J lost 5, with 17 bases in between. This CDR3 has 15 residues. DNA for the CDR3: TGTGCCAGCAGCCAAGAGGGGGGGCGGGGAGATACGCAGTATTTT. Its protein product is CASSQEGGRGDTQYF. The full variable domain, completed using reference TRBV7-9 and TRBJ2-3, is DTGVSQNPRHKITKRGQNVTFRCDPISEHNRLYWYRQTLGQGPEFLTYFQNEAQLEKSRLLSDRFSAERPKGSFSTLEIQRTEQGDSAMYLCASSQEGGRGDTQYFGPGTRLTVL.